The 9 T cell receptor beta chains reported below all come from one sample, sequenced in a study of cytomegalovirus exposure and HLA in healthy donors. In the PCR, 60 Vbeta and 13 Jbeta primers were used. TCRdb's copy holds only in-frame clones and misses some; the assay was immunoSEQ multiplex PCR. The data contain roughly 160,000 clones, 81% of them singletons. The sequencing sample was made of PBMCs. The origin of the receptors is a woman between 45 and 60 years old in good health and CMV-seronegative.

The rearrangement links TRBV4-3 to TRBJ2-5, with D unclear. CDR1 is LGHNA and CDR2 is YSLEER in the germline V gene. This CDR3 has 14 amino acids. The V end lost 0 bases, the J end lost 5 bases, and 10 bases lay between the germline ends. CDR3 nucleotides: TGCGCCAGCAGCCAAGATTTCCGGAGTGAGACCCAGTACTTC. Translating gives CASSQDFRSETQYF.

A note on this clone: This same CDR3 is encoded by further DNA sequences in the sample. The chain employs TRBV5-1 and TRBJ2-7; 7 nucleotides line up with TRBD1. CDR3 size: 15 residues. Germline V gene lookup returns CDR1 SGHRS and CDR2 YFSETQ. V was pared by 0 bases and J by 1 base, with 4 bases of the junction left unmatched. The CDR3 loop reads CASSLGGGGSYEQYF. The DNA for the CDR3 is TGCGCCAGCAGCTTGGGAGGGGGCGGATCCTACGAGCAGTACTTC. Combining the CDR3 with reference TRBV5-1 and TRBJ2-7 gives the whole variable domain KAGVTQTPRYLIKTRGQQVTLSCSPISGHRSVSWYQQTPGQGLQFLFEYFSETQRNKGNFPGRFSGRQFSNSRSEMNVSTLELGDSALYLCASSLGGGGSYEQYFGPGTRLTVT.

The rearrangement uses TRBV11-2 and TRBJ1-1; D not resolved. The ends were cut back, 4 bases at V and 1 base at J, with 13 bases in the middle. Germline V gene data show CDR1 as SGHAT and CDR2 as FQNNGV. The CDR3 is 15 residues long. CDR3 nucleotides: TGTGCCAGCAGCTCCTCAGATTGGGCGAACACTGAAGCTTTCTTT. Protein product: CASSSSDWANTEAFF.

This chain joins TRBV28 and TRBJ2-7; 10 nucleotides agree with TRBD1. CDR1 and CDR2 from the germline V gene are MDHEN and SYDVKM. Germline trimming cut 4 bases from V and 6 bases from J; bases unmatched to any gene: 9. This CDR3 has 15 amino acids. The CDR3 DNA is TGTGCCAGCAGTTCCCACCGACAGGGGGCCTCCGAGCAGTACTTC. Translated, it gives CASSSHRQGASEQYF.

The rearrangement links TRBV6-5 to TRBJ1-1; 10 positions agree with TRBD1. The CDR3 is 16 residues long. With V trimmed by 2 bases and J by 2 bases, 5 bases remained unmatched. Germline V gene sequence: CDR1 MNHEY, CDR2 SVGAGI. DNA for the CDR3: TGTGCCAGCAGTTACACTCGGGACAGGGGAAACACTGAAGCTTTCTTT. It translates to CASSYTRDRGNTEAFF.

This clone was detected only a few times. This chain joins TRBV6-4 and TRBJ1-1, with D possibly being TRBD1 (6 bases). The CDR3 loop spans 13 amino acids. Trimming cost V 6 bases and J 1 base, with 9 bases left between them. Germline V gives CDR1 MRHNA, CDR2 SNTAGT. CDR3: CASSRGGNTEAFF. The CDR3 coding sequence is TGTGCCAGCAGCCGAGGGGGGAACACTGAAGCTTTCTTT.

The chain couples TRBV9 to TRBJ1-2, with 8 positions matching TRBD1. Germline trimming cut 3 bases from V and 2 bases from J; bases unmatched to any gene: 12. This CDR3 region has 17 residues. Germline loops: CDR1 SGDLS, CDR2 YYNGEE. CDR3 sequence (DNA): TGTGCCAGCAGCGGCGGGGTGGGGACAGGTCCCAACTATGGCTACACCTTC. Translating it yields CASSGGVGTGPNYGYTF.

This clone was counted once. V and J are TRBV5-6 and TRBJ2-7, with TRBD1 identical over 11 bases. Germline trimming cut 2 bases from V and 4 bases from J; bases unmatched to any gene: 5. The CDR3 sequence is 15 residues long. Germline assignment: CDR1 SGHDT and CDR2 YYEEEE. This CDR3 reads CASSFTGTGGYEQYF. The CDR3 region has the DNA TGTGCCAGCAGCTTTACCGGGACAGGGGGTTACGAGCAGTACTTC.

This rearrangement joins TRBV2 to TRBJ2-7, with 10 bases aligning to TRBD2. The CDR3 is 14 residues long. J was trimmed by 4 bases and V by 5 bases; bases with no gene match: 5. CDR1 and CDR2 from the germline V gene are SNHLY and FYNNEI. The DNA for the CDR3 is TGTGCCAGCAGTAGCGGGAGGGCGTATTACGAGCAGTACTTC. Protein: CASSSGRAYYEQYF.